This TCR beta chain emerged from a study of control samples from healthy donors and cancer patients (dated by TCRdb to about 2020). On this clone itself: The antigen it binds to is not known. Base qualities are not provided; no much larger clone lies one nucleotide away.

The library was generated by the immunoSEQ multiplex PCR assay. TCRdb retrieved this table from immuneACCESS and kept in-frame rearrangements only. Not all clones are present; in checked studies, unresolved V genes account for under half, and no reason is known for the remainder. The sample table records approximately 100,000 clones; about nine tenths of these occur just once. Clones ranked in the top ten supply 4.4% of the sample. The CDR3 starts with the cysteine, ends with the phenylalanine, and has 13 residues. Of the read, only the CDR3 DNA is kept; its 39 bases are in frame from base 1. From the germline V gene, CDR1 is MNHEY and CDR2 is SVGAGI. V is reduced by 3 bases and J by 4 bases, leaving a spacing of 9 bases between them.

This chain joins TRBV6-5 to TRBJ1-1, with no confident D gene call. The source is a human donor in good health. The donor label of this sample is uncertain. The sequencing input was blood. The nucleotide sequence reads TGTGCCAGCAGTTATTTTTTGGGCACTGAAGCTTTCTTT. Its amino acids are CASSYFLGTEAFF.